The clone carrying this T cell receptor beta chain was detected ten times or more. Its antigen is still unknown. This sample stems from a study of regulatory T cells in long-lasting Graves disease. Study results and caveats: The number of shared public clonotypes was higher in persistent patients (about 2,700) than new patients (under 1,000).

Time point in this sample: newly diagnosed GD, antithyroid drugs for less than 3 months. PBMCs provided the RNA from which the TCR library was made. To make TCR beta libraries, researchers used iRepertoire HTBI primers and Arm-PCR of CDR3 regions. TCRdb itself ran the multiplex PCR reads through MiXCR, one entry per CDR3 protein. The sample records about 440,000 distinct CDR3 sequences, about a sixth being singletons. The CDR3 has 13 amino acids. Trimming removed 6 bases from V and 3 bases from J, with 11 bases in between. These records were also assigned to another study, of T cells in Graves' hyperthyroidism and ophthalmopathy. That study adds: When ophthalmopathy did not progress within 18 months, Graves' hyperthyroidism was considered stable.

This material consisted of peripheral blood mononuclear cells (PBMCs), taken at new diagnosis, from a patient treated with antithyroid drugs. This clonotype was sampled from a woman in her late teens or twenties with Graves disease. The V call is TRBV12-3 or TRBV12-4, the J call TRBJ1-1; D may be TRBD1 (5 bases). CDR3 loop: CASSYDRDTEAFF. The CDR3 coding sequence is TGTGCCAGCAGCTACGACAGAGACACTGAAGCTTTCTTT.